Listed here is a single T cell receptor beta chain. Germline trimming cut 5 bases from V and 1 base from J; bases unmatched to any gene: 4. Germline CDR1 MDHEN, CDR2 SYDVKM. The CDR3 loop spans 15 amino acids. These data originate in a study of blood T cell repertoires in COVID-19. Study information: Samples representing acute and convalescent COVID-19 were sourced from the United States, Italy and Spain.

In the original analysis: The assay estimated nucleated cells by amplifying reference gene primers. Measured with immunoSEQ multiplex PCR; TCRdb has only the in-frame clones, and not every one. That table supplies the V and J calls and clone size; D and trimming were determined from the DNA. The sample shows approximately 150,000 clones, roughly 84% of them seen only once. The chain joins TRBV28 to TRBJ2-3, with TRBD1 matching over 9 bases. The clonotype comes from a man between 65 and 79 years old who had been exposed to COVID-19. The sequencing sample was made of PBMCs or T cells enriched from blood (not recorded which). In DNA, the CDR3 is TGTGCCAGCAGTATACGACAGGGGGGCACAGATACGCAGTATTTT. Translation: CASSIRQGGTDTQYF.